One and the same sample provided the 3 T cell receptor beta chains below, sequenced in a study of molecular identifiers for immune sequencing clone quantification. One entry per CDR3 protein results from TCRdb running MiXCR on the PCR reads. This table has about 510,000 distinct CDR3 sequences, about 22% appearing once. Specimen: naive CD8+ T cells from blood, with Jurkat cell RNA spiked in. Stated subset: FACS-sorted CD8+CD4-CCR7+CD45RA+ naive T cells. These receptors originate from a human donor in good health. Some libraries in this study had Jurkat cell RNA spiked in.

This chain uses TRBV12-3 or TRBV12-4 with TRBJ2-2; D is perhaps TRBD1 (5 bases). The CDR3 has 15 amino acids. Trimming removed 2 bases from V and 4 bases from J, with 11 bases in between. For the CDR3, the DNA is TGTGCCAGCAGTTTAATTCAGGGCACCACCGGGGAGCTGTTTTTT. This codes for CASSLIQGTTGELFF.

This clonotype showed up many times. The CDR3 coding sequence is TGTGCCAGCAGTGGGGAGGTATCGGGGGCATTTGGCAATCAGCCCCAGCATTTT. Protein: CASSGEVSGAFGNQPQHF. The chain recombines TRBV2 with TRBJ1-5; TRBD1 might be the D (6 bases). V lost 4 bases and J 2 bases, leaving 21 bases between the germline ends. Per the germline V gene, CDR1 is SNHLY and CDR2 is FYNNEI. CDR3 length: 18 amino acids.

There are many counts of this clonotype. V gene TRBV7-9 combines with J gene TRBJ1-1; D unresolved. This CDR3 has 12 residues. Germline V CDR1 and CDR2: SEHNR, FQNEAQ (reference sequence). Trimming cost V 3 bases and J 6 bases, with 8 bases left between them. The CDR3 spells CASSFGRAEAFF. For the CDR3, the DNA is TGTGCCAGCAGCTTTGGCAGAGCTGAAGCTTTCTTT.